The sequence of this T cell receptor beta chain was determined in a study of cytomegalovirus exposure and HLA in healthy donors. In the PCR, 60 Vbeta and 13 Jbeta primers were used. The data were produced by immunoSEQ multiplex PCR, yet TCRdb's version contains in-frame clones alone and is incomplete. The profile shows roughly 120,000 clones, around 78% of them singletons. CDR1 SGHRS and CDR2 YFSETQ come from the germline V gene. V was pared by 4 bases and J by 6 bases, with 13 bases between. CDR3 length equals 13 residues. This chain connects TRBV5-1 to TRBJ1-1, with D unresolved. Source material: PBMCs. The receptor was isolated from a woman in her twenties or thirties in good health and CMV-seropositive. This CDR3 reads CASSPARGPEAFF. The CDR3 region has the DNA TGCGCCAGCAGCCCGGCGCGAGGTCCTGAAGCTTTCTTT.